Following are 7 T cell receptor beta chains from one sample sequenced in a study of tumor-infiltrating lymphocytes in oesophageal squamous cell carcinoma. In TCRdb, the PCR reads were re-called with MiXCR into one record per CDR3 protein. The table records some 6,000 distinct CDR3 sequences, roughly 15% of them present only once. Sequences were obtained from esophageal tumor tissue. Receptor source: a male donor with esophageal squamous cell carcinoma.

This clonotype was seen only a few times. This rearrangement joins TRBV5-8 to TRBJ1-1; the match to TRBD1 covers 7 bases. The germline CDR1 and CDR2 sequences are SGHTS and YDEGEE. This CDR3 spans 15 amino acids. V dropped 4 bases and J dropped 3; count of bases not matched to a gene: 9. As DNA, the CDR3 is TGTGCCAGCAGCGCCCGGGGCAGGGGGGACACTGAAGCTTTCTTT. This translates into CASSARGRGDTEAFF.

This clonotype was detected many times. It may be a read error: a sequence one base away is much more abundant. The V call is TRBV24-1, the J call TRBJ2-7, with 9 bases identical to TRBD1. Germline assignment: CDR1 KGHDR and CDR2 SFDVKD. The CDR3 is 11 residues long. Trimming took 10 bases from V and 7 from J; bases not matched to a gene: 4. The CDR3 spells CATTGGDEQYF. DNA of the CDR3: TGTGCCACAACAGGGGGCGATGAGCAGTACTTC.

This clonotype was seen repeatedly, ten times or more. The CDR3 spells CASSNLDGGELFF. The CDR3, as DNA: TGTGCCAGCAGTAACCTCGACGGCGGGGAGCTGTTTTTT. V and J are TRBV12-3 or TRBV12-4 and TRBJ2-2; no clear D gene. V lost 5 bases and J 7 bases, leaving 11 bases between the germline ends. The CDR3 sequence is 13 residues long.

This clonotype is labeled medium-sized. V is TRBV7-2 and J is TRBJ2-1; 11 nucleotides match TRBD2. Germline V gene lookup returns CDR1 SGHTA and CDR2 FQGNSA. V was clipped by 2 bases and J by 10 bases; unmatched bases: 7. The CDR3 covers 15 residues. This chain's CDR3 is CASSLLLAGGREQFF. CDR3 coding DNA: TGTGCCAGCAGCTTATTGTTAGCGGGGGGGCGCGAGCAGTTCTTC. The full variable domain, with the rest looked up from reference TRBV7-2 and TRBJ2-1, is GAGVSQSPSNKVTEKGKDVELRCDPISGHTALYWYRQSLGQGLEFLIYFQGNSAPDKSGLPSDRFSAERTGGSVSTLTIQRTQQEDSAVYLCASSLLLAGGREQFFGPGTRLTVL.

In its sample, this clonotype was seen a few times. The chain links TRBV9 to TRBJ2-2, with 9 positions matching TRBD1. Germline V lookup: CDR1 SGDLS, CDR2 YYNGEE. Trimming cost V 3 bases and J 4 bases; bases outside gene matches: 4. The CDR3 runs 15 residues. CDR3 nucleotides: TGTGCCAGCAGCGACGGACAGGGGTTCACCGGGGAGCTGTTTTTT. Translation: CASSDGQGFTGELFF.

A word on this clonotype: A much larger clone lies one base from this, so it may be a read error. The CDR3 carries no conserved terminal phenylalanine or tryptophan, so it likely arises from a read error. The CDR3 coding sequence is TGCGCCAGCAGCTTATTTTCTGGAGGCTACACCCTC. Translated, it gives CASSLFSGGYTL. The chain is built from TRBV5-1 and TRBJ1-2; D gene unclear. The CDR3 spans 12 residues. The germline V gene encodes CDR1 SGHRS and CDR2 YFSETQ. Between the trimmed V and J ends, which lost 2 bases and 8 bases, there was a span of 10 bases.

About this clonotype itself: This CDR3 is missing its conserved last phenylalanine or tryptophan, likely due to a read error. The limits of the CDR3 on the DNA are not certain, so only TCRdb's listed CDR3 is given. The chain combines TRBV7-3 with TRBJ2-3; TRBD2 is the table's D call and was not checked against the DNA. The V gene's germline CDR1 is SGHTA and CDR2 FQGTGA. The CDR3 is 15 amino acids long, termini counted. CDR3 loop: CASSSVAGGPKYFGP.